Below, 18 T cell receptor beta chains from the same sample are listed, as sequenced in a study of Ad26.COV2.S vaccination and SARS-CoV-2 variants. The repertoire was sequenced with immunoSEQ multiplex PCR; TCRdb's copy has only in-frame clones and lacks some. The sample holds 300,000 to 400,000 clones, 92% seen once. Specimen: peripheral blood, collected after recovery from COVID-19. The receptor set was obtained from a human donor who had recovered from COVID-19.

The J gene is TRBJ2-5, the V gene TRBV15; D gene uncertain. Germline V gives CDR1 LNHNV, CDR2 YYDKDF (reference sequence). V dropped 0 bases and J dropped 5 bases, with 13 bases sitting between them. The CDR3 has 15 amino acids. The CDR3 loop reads CATSRDISPGETQYF. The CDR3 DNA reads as TGTGCCACCAGCAGAGATATTTCCCCTGGGGAGACCCAGTACTTC.

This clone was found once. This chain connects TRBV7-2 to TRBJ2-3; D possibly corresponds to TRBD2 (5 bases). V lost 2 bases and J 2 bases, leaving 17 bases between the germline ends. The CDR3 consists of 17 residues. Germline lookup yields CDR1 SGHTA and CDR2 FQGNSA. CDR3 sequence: CASSLSHSGPFTDTQYF. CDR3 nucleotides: TGTGCCAGCAGCTTAAGTCACAGCGGTCCTTTCACAGATACGCAGTATTTT.

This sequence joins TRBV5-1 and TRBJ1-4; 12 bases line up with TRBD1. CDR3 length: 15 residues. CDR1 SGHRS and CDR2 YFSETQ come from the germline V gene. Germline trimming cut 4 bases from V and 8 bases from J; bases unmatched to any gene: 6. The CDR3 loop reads CASSRGQGAAEKLFF. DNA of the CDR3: TGCGCCAGCAGCCGGGGACAGGGGGCGGCCGAAAAACTGTTTTTT.

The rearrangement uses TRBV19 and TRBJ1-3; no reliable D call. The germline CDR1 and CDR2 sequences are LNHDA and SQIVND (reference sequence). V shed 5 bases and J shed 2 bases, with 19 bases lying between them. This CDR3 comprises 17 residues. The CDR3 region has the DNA TGTGCCAGTAGTTTCTTACCGGGCCCCAGTGCTGGAAACACCATATATTTT. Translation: CASSFLPGPSAGNTIYF.

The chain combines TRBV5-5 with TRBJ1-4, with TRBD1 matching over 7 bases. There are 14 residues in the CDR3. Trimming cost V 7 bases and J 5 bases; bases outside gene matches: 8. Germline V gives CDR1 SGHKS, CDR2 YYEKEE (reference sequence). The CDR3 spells CASARQGINEKLFF. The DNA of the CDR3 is TGTGCCAGCGCTAGACAGGGAATCAATGAAAAACTGTTTTTT.

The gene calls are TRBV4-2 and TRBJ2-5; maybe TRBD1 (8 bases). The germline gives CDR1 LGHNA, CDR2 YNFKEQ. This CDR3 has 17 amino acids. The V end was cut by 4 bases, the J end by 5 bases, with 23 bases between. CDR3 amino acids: CASSPKRGQARRETQYF. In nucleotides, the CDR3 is TGTGCCAGCAGCCCCAAGCGGGGACAGGCGCGTCGGGAGACCCAGTACTTC.

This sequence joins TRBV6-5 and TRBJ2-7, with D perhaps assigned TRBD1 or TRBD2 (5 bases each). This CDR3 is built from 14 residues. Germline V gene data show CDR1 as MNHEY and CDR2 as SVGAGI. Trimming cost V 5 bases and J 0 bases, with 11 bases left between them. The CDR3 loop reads CASSRTGTSYEQYF. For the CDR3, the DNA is TGTGCCAGCAGTAGAACCGGGACCTCCTACGAGCAGTACTTC.

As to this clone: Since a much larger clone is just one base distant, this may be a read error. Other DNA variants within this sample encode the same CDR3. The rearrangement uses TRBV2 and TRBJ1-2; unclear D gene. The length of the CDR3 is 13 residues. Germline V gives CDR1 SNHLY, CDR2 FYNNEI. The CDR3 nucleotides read TGTGCCAGCAGTGACAGGCCGGACTACGGCTACACCTTC. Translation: CASSDRPDYGYTF. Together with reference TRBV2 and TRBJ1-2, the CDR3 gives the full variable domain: EPEVTQTPSHQVTQMGQEVILRCVPISNHLYFYWYRQILGQKVEFLVSFYNNEISEKSEIFDDQFSVERPDGSNFTLKIRSTKLEDSAMYFCASSDRPDYGYTFGSGTRLTVV.

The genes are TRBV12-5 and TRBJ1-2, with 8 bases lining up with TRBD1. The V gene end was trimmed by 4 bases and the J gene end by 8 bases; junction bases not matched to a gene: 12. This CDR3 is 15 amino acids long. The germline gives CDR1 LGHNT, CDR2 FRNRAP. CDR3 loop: CASGSGQGRTWGYTF. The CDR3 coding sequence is TGTGCTAGTGGTTCTGGACAGGGCCGTACTTGGGGCTACACCTTC.

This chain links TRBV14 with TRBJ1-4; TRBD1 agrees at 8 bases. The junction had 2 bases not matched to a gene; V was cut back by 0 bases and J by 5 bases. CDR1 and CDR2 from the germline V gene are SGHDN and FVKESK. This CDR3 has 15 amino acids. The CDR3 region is CASSQDWTGNEKLFF. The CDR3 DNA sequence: TGTGCCAGCAGCCAAGATTGGACAGGGAATGAAAAACTGTTTTTT.

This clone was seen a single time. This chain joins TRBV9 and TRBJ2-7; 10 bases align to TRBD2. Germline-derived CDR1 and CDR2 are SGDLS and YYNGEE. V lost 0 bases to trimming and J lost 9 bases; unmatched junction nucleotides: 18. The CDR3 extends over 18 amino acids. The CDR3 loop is CASSVVLAGARVVNVQYF. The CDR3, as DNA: TGTGCCAGCAGCGTAGTGCTAGCGGGGGCGCGCGTCGTTAATGTGCAGTACTTC.

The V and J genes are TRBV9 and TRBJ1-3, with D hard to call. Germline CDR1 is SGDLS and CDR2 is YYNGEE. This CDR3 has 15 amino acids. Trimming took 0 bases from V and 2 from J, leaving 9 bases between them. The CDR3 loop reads CASSVDPIPGNTIYF. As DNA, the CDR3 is TGTGCCAGCAGCGTAGACCCGATTCCTGGAAACACCATATATTTT. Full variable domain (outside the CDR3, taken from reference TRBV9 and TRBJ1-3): DSGVTQTPKHLITATGQRVTLRCSPRSGDLSVYWYQQSLDQGLQFLIQYYNGEERAKGNILERFSAQQFPDLHSELNLSSLELGDSALYFCASSVDPIPGNTIYFGEGSWLTVV.

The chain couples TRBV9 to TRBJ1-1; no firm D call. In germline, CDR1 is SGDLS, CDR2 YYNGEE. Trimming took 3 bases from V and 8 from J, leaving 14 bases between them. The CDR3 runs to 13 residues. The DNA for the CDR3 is TGTGCCAGCAGCGCCCGAGGACTTGCCGAAGCTTTCTTT. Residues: CASSARGLAEAFF.

The DNA of the CDR3 is TGCGCCAGCAGGAGGGGGGGCCCGCCAGATACGCAGTATTTT. The encoded protein is CASRRGGPPDTQYF. This sequence joins TRBV10-2 and TRBJ2-3, with a weak D call TRBD2 (7 bases). CDR1 is WSHSY, CDR2 SAAADI, per germline. V gave up 6 bases and J gave up 4 bases, with 14 bases separating them. The CDR3 consists of 14 residues.

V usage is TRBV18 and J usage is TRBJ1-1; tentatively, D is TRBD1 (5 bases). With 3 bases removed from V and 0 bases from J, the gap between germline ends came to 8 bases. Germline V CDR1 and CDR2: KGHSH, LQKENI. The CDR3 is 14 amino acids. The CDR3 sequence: CASSPRGVNTEAFF. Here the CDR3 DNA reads TGTGCCAGCTCACCGCGGGGGGTGAACACTGAAGCTTTCTTT.

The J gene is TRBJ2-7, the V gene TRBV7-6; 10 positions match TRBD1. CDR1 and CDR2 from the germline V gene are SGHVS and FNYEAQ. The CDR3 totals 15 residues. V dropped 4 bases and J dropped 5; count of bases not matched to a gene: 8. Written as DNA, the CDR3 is TGTGCCAGCAGCTGGACAGGGGGTCACTTCGACGAGCAGTACTTC. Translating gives CASSWTGGHFDEQYF.

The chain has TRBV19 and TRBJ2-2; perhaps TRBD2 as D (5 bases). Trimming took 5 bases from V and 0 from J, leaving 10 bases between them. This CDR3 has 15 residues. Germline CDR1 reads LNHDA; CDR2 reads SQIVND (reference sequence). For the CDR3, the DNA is TGTGCCAGTAGTCAGGCGGGCGCGAACACCGGGGAGCTGTTTTTT. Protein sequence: CASSQAGANTGELFF.

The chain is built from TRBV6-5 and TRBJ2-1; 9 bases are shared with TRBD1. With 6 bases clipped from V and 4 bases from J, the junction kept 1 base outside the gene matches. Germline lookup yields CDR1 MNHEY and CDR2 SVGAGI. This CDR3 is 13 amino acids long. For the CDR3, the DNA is TGTGCCAGCAGGGACAGGGGTTACAATGAGCAGTTCTTC. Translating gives CASRDRGYNEQFF.